This T cell receptor (beta chain) was identified in a study of PD-L1 blockade in urothelial cancer. V shed 4 bases, J shed 5 bases, and the junction held 13 bases outside the gene matches. The CDR3 has 16 amino acids. Germline V lookup: CDR1 SGHKS, CDR2 YYEKEE (reference sequence). This clone appeared a single time. Here immunoSEQ multiplex PCR was the method, and the copy in TCRdb shows in-frame clones only, minus some. The sample has 45,000 to 50,000 clones, about 91% seen once. The chain has TRBV5-5 and TRBJ2-5; 8 positions agree with TRBD2. This material consisted of PBMCs, taken around atezolizumab (anti-PD-L1) treatment. This TCR was recovered from an elderly man with urothelial cancer. CDR3 loop: CASSPGGAGVRETQYF. DNA for the CDR3: TGTGCCAGCAGCCCCGGCGGAGCGGGAGTCCGGGAGACCCAGTACTTC. The full variable domain, its missing parts supplied by reference TRBV5-5 and TRBJ2-5, is DAGVTQSPTHLIKTRGQQVTLRCSPISGHKSVSWYQQVLGQGPQFIFQYYEKEERGRGNFPDRFSARQFPNYSSELNVNALLLGDSALYLCASSPGGAGVRETQYFGPGTRLLVL.